The clone carrying this T cell receptor beta chain was detected ten times or more. What it recognizes is unknown. The data derive from a study of regulatory T cells in long-lasting Graves disease. Overall study findings and caveats: Favoring TRBV28, TRBJ1-2 and TRBJ2-5 was a feature seen in persistent disease. Among persistent patients, a larger number of public clonotypes were shared (approximately 3,000) than among newly diagnosed patients (just over 950).

Time point specified: newly diagnosed GD, antithyroid drugs for less than 3 months. Construction of the TCR library relied on RNA isolated from PBMCs. The germline gives CDR1 PRHDT, CDR2 FYEKMQ (reference sequence). The J segment lost 3 bases and the V segment lost 4 bases, leaving 4 bases of the junction unmatched. The CDR3 runs 14 residues. Combining iRepertoire HTBI primers with Arm-PCR of CDR3 regions, the authors built TCR beta libraries. TCRdb redid the calling of the multiplex PCR reads with MiXCR, one entry per CDR3 protein. The sample shows about 530,000 distinct CDR3 sequences, about 16% of them seen only once. These data also featured in a second study, about T cells in Graves' hyperthyroidism and ophthalmopathy. That report adds: Those with hyperthyroidism were 18 to 65 years old, newly diagnosed, and ill for under 2 months. Researchers ran a first-round RT-PCR on the TCR CDR3 using the HTBI primer set.

Sequenced here: peripheral blood mononuclear cells (PBMCs), sampled at new diagnosis, from a patient treated with antithyroid drugs. The TCR was taken from a woman aged 35-60 years with Graves disease. This chain links TRBV13 with TRBJ2-7, with 9 bases identical to TRBD1. The CDR3 sequence is CASSSWDRDYEQYF. The CDR3 DNA reads as TGTGCCAGCAGCTCGTGGGACAGGGACTACGAGCAGTACTTC.